This is a list of T cell receptor beta chains from one sample in a study of cytomegalovirus exposure and HLA in healthy donors. Measured with immunoSEQ multiplex PCR; TCRdb has only the in-frame clones, and not every one. The sample has just under 95,000 clones, just under 85% seen once. The sample taken for sequencing was PBMCs. All receptors come from a woman between 18 and 30 years old in good health and CMV-seropositive. Both conserved end residues are part of each CDR3. A D gene is named only where the DNA matches it firmly. Clone size, where shown, is once, few, many, or a class for clones that have expanded.

v_gene	abundance	d_gene	j_gene	CDR3aa	CDR3nt
TRBV7-6	-	-	TRBJ2-7	CASSLHSSYEQYF	TGTGCCAGCAGCTTACACAGCTCCTACGAGCAGTACTTC
TRBV6-5	few	-	TRBJ1-5	CASSRGTRNQPQHF	TGTGCCAGCAGCCGCGGCACACGGAATCAGCCCCAGCATTTT
TRBV5-1	-	TRBD2	TRBJ2-5	CASSLGTTRQETQYF	TGCGCCAGCAGCTTAGGGACTACCAGACAAGAGACCCAGTACTTC
TRBV7-9	-	TRBD1	TRBJ2-7	CASSLDPGGRGEQYF	TGTGCCAGCAGCTTAGACCCAGGGGGTCGGGGCGAGCAGTACTTC
TRBV29-1	-	-	TRBJ2-3	CSVELGRGGQYF	TGCAGCGTTGAACTGGGGCGGGGAGGGCAGTATTTT
TRBV19	-	-	TRBJ2-6	CASSLQGVGGANVLTF	TGTGCCAGTAGTCTTCAAGGGGTCGGTGGGGCCAACGTCCTGACTTTC
TRBV7-3	-	TRBD2	TRBJ2-1	CASSFTGGNEQFF	TGTGCCAGCAGCTTCACGGGAGGGAATGAGCAGTTCTTC
TRBV19	-	-	TRBJ1-1	CASSILAGGNTEAFF	TGTGCCAGTAGTATTCTGGCGGGCGGGAACACTGAAGCTTTCTTT
TRBV2	-	-	TRBJ2-2	CASNIGWSSGELFF	TGTGCCAGCAACATTGGGTGGAGCTCCGGGGAGCTGTTTTTT
TRBV29-1	-	-	TRBJ2-7	CSVFDGVRTYEQYF	TGCAGCGTTTTTGACGGGGTTCGGACCTACGAGCAGTACTTC